The 8 T cell receptor beta chains listed next were all sequenced from one sample in a study of blood T cell repertoires in COVID-19. The method was immunoSEQ multiplex PCR; TCRdb's version includes in-frame clones alone and lacks a portion of them. The repertoire consists of fewer than 250,000 clones, with about 87% occurring once and the leading ten covering roughly 2.5%. Sequenced material: peripheral blood. Receptor source: a young man with COVID-19, enrolled during active disease.

The rearrangement uses TRBV15 and TRBJ1-1, with a tentative D call TRBD1 (5 bases). This CDR3 has 14 residues. V lost 0 bases to trimming and J lost 7 bases, with 12 bases between them. In germline, CDR1 is LNHNV, CDR2 YYDKDF (reference sequence). The CDR3 reads CATSRDLRDSEAFF. The CDR3 nucleotides read TGTGCCACCAGCAGAGATTTAAGAGACAGTGAAGCTTTCTTT.

The rearrangement joins TRBV18 to TRBJ2-3; D uncertain. V was clipped by 3 bases and J by 4 bases, with 11 bases between them. This CDR3 has 14 amino acids. Germline assignment: CDR1 KGHSH and CDR2 LQKENI. CDR3 loop: CASSPRRTSDTQYF. In DNA form, the CDR3 reads TGTGCCAGCTCACCTAGAAGAACCTCAGATACGCAGTATTTT.

This sequence joins TRBV29-1 and TRBJ1-1; 8 bases agree with TRBD1. The CDR3 is 13 residues long. Losses at the gene ends were 7 bases for V and 5 bases for J; bases not matched to a gene: 9. Germline lookup yields CDR1 SQVTM and CDR2 ANQGSEA. As DNA, the CDR3 is TGCAGCGGAGATCAGGGGGCATGGACTGAAGCTTTCTTT. Translating gives CSGDQGAWTEAFF.

The genes are TRBV21-1 and TRBJ1-1; the table's D call of TRBD1 was not tested on the DNA. TRBV21-1 is noted as a pseudogene. This CDR3 is built from 19 residues. CDR3 loop: CASRICTGQGAVLNTEAFF. The CDR3 nucleotides read TGTGCCAGCAGGATCTGTACGGGACAGGGGGCAGTCCTGAACACTGAAGCTTTCTTT.

The chain couples TRBV19 to TRBJ1-1; D is unclear. V shed 4 bases and J shed 5 bases, with 14 bases lying between them. The V gene's germline CDR1 is LNHDA and CDR2 SQIVND (reference sequence). CDR3 length: 14 amino acids. This CDR3 is CASSNRPGGTEAFF. For the CDR3, the DNA is TGTGCCAGTAGTAATAGACCAGGCGGGACTGAAGCTTTCTTT.

V is TRBV11-2 and J is TRBJ1-5; no clear D gene. The germline CDR1 and CDR2 sequences are SGHAT and FQNNGV. Trimming removed 6 bases from V and 0 bases from J, with 9 bases in between. This CDR3 is built from 14 residues. The CDR3 nucleotides are TGTGCCAGCAGACACAATTTTAGCAATCAGCCCCAGCATTTT. Translating it yields CASRHNFSNQPQHF.

The chain couples TRBV5-4 to TRBJ1-2, with D possibly being TRBD1 (6 bases). The CDR3 length is 16 residues. Germline CDR1 and CDR2: SGHNT and YYREEE (reference sequence). V dropped 5 bases and J dropped 1 base, with 18 bases sitting between them. CDR3 DNA: TGTGCCAGCAGGGAAATGGGGGGGCTGGATAACTATGGCTACACCTTC. This translates into CASREMGGLDNYGYTF.

The chain uses TRBV6-2 or TRBV6-3 and TRBJ2-1; 8 positions agree with TRBD2. The CDR3 spans 15 residues. J lost 6 bases, V lost 6 bases, and 10 bases had no gene match. Per the germline V gene, CDR1 is MNHEY and CDR2 is SVGEGT. The CDR3: CASSLRGGYPNEQFF. The CDR3 DNA sequence: TGTGCCAGCAGCCTTCGGGGGGGATACCCCAATGAGCAGTTCTTC.